These 20 T cell receptor beta chains were sequenced from one sample in a study of blood T cells in healthy people across ages. Next came a second PCR, run for roughly 6 to 11 cycles, which used a sample-barcoded 5' primer along with a J-beta primer mix. TCRdb recomputed calls from the 5' RACE reads with MiXCR, one row per CDR3 protein. The sample contains roughly 800,000 distinct CDR3 sequences, roughly 60% of which appear only once. Specimen: blood. The receptor set was obtained from a man aged 25-45 years in good health.

This clonotype was picked up a small number of times. V usage is TRBV7-9 and J usage is TRBJ2-5; 8 bases match TRBD2. The CDR3 covers 15 residues. Germline CDR1 reads SEHNR; CDR2 reads FQNEAQ (reference sequence). V lost 5 bases and J lost 7; bases outside the gene matches: 12. The CDR3 region is CASSRSSGGSTTQYF. As DNA, the CDR3 is TGTGCCAGCAGCCGCTCAAGCGGGGGCTCTACGACCCAGTACTTC.

As for this clonotype: A read error may be the cause here, since a much bigger clone is one base away. The gene calls are TRBV20-1 and TRBJ2-1, with D possibly being TRBD2 (6 bases). The V end lost 5 bases, the J end lost 13 bases, and 18 bases lay between the germline ends. CDR1 DFQATT and CDR2 SNEGSKA come from the germline V gene (reference sequence). The CDR3 spans 12 residues. The CDR3, as DNA: TGCAGTGCTGGAGGGCGTAGAGAGACCCAGTTCTTC. Protein sequence: CSAGGRRETQFF.

The chain couples TRBV7-2 to TRBJ1-5, with D unclear. The V end lost 3 bases, the J end lost 10 bases, and 16 bases lay between the germline ends. Germline CDR1 is SGHTA and CDR2 is FQGNSA. The CDR3 is 14 amino acids. Written as DNA, the CDR3 is TGTGCCAGCAGCTTCGGTGGGGTGCTAGAACCCCAGCATTTT. It yields the protein CASSFGGVLEPQHF.

V is TRBV20-1 and J is TRBJ2-3; the D gene is possibly TRBD2 (5 bases). Germline loops: CDR1 DFQATT, CDR2 SNEGSKA (reference sequence). V lost 0 bases to trimming and J lost 8 bases, with 15 bases between them. This CDR3 comprises 14 residues. The CDR3: CSARDSSGYSTQYF. CDR3 in DNA: TGCAGTGCTAGAGATTCAAGCGGATACAGTACGCAGTATTTT.

This rearrangement joins TRBV20-1 to TRBJ2-4, with D perhaps matching TRBD1 (5 bases). The better agreement between TRBJ2-7 and the DNA end casts doubt on the J call. The germline CDR1 and CDR2 sequences are DFQATT and SNEGSKA (reference sequence). The CDR3 spans 16 residues. DNA of the CDR3: TGCAGTGCTAGAGAGCCGCTACGGCAGGGCCGGAACGAGCAGTACTTC. It specifies CSAREPLRQGRNEQYF.

J is TRBJ2-1 and V is TRBV7-2; tentative D call: TRBD1 (6 bases). V lost 5 bases to trimming and J lost 2 bases, with 19 bases between them. CDR3 length: 17 amino acids. Germline loops: CDR1 SGHTA, CDR2 FQGNSA. CDR3 nucleotide sequence: TGTGCCAGCAGCATACGGACCCGGGACAATCCCTACAATGAGCAGTTCTTC. Protein: CASSIRTRDNPYNEQFF.

The chain joins TRBV7-2 to TRBJ2-3, with D possibly TRBD1 on 6 matching bases. V was shortened by 2 bases and J by 6 bases, with 9 bases between the two germline ends. This CDR3 spans 13 amino acids. The germline CDR1 and CDR2 sequences are SGHTA and FQGNSA. The CDR3 spells CASSLNRGDTQYF. The CDR3 nucleotides read TGTGCCAGCAGCTTAAATAGGGGGGATACGCAGTATTTT. Full variable domain (rest looked up from reference TRBV7-2 and TRBJ2-3): GAGVSQSPSNKVTEKGKDVELRCDPISGHTALYWYRQSLGQGLEFLIYFQGNSAPDKSGLPSDRFSAERTGGSVSTLTIQRTQQEDSAVYLCASSLNRGDTQYFGPGTRLTVL.

This chain connects TRBV29-1 to TRBJ1-5, with 8 bases identical to TRBD1. From germline, CDR1 is SQVTM and CDR2 ANQGSEA. CDR3 length: 12 amino acids. In nucleotides, the CDR3 is TGCAACTTAACAGGGGGATGTCAGCCCCAGCATTTT. Protein product: CNLTGGCQPQHF.

The rearrangement joins TRBV4-3 to TRBJ2-3, with unresolved D. The V gene's germline CDR1 is LGHNA and CDR2 YSLEER. This CDR3 contains 15 residues. V lost 3 bases and J lost 2, with 12 bases in between. CDR3 region: CASSQGKRNTDTQYF. CDR3 DNA sequence: TGCGCCAGCAGCCAGGGGAAGAGAAACACAGATACGCAGTATTTT.

The rearrangement links TRBV7-9 to TRBJ1-2, with D possibly being TRBD1 (5 bases). The CDR3 covers 15 residues. Between the trimmed V and J ends, which lost 4 bases and 2 bases, there was a span of 14 bases. Germline V gene data show CDR1 as SEHNR and CDR2 as FQNEAQ (reference sequence). The CDR3 region is CASSSSPGQNYGYTF. CDR3 coding DNA: TGTGCCAGCAGCTCGAGCCCTGGACAAAACTATGGCTACACCTTC.

CDR3 bases: TGTGCCAGCAGCCAAGATTTTGGGGTCAGGCCAGAGGGCTATGGCTACACCTTC. Encoded protein: CASSQDFGVRPEGYGYTF. The chain uses TRBV3-1 and TRBJ1-2; D is unclear. The V gene lost 0 bases and the J gene lost 4 bases, with 21 bases spanning the gap. The CDR3 totals 18 residues. The V gene's germline CDR1 is LGHDT and CDR2 YNNKEL (reference sequence).

This clonotype has just a few counts. The chain combines TRBV20-1 with TRBJ1-2; D is uncertain. The CDR3 has 10 residues. The V gene lost 2 bases and the J gene lost 5 bases, with 3 bases spanning the gap. Germline V gives CDR1 DFQATT, CDR2 SNEGSKA (reference sequence). CDR3 in DNA: TGCAGTGCTAGACAATATGGCTACACCTTC. This encodes CSARQYGYTF.

This chain uses TRBV27 with TRBJ2-1; TRBD2 matches 7 bases. This CDR3 contains 14 residues. Trimming at V came to 5 bases and at J to 7 bases, leaving 8 bases not matched to a gene. The germline gives CDR1 MNHEY, CDR2 SMNVEV (reference sequence). This CDR3 reads CASSHGLVSNEQFF. The CDR3 bases are TGTGCCAGCAGTCATGGACTAGTTTCGAATGAGCAGTTCTTC.

This chain connects TRBV7-2 to TRBJ2-5, with 7 bases aligning to TRBD1. V gave up 7 bases and J gave up 5 bases; unmatched junction bases: 7. Germline CDR1 is SGHTA and CDR2 is FQGNSA. CDR3 length equals 13 residues. The CDR3 region has the DNA TGTGCCAGCACTCGACAGACAGGGGAGACCCAGTACTTC. Translated, it gives CASTRQTGETQYF.

The chain has TRBV7-9 and TRBJ2-1; 8 nucleotides match TRBD2. CDR3 size: 15 residues. The ends lost 5 bases at V and 8 bases at J; junction bases unmatched: 11. Germline loops: CDR1 SEHNR, CDR2 FQNEAQ (reference sequence). CDR3 amino acids: CASSRKAGGSDEQFF. CDR3 nucleotide sequence: TGTGCCAGCAGCCGAAAGGCGGGAGGATCCGATGAGCAGTTCTTC.

This clonotype came up a few times. J is TRBJ1-2 and V is TRBV21-1; TRBD1, as called in the table, went unchecked against the DNA. TRBV21-1 is flagged as a pseudogene. The CDR3 length is 18 residues. CDR3 nucleotides: TGTGCCAGCAGCAAAGCGCTTAAGTCGGACAGGGCTAACTATGGCTACACCTTC. The encoded protein is CASSKALKSDRANYGYTF.

The chain employs TRBV6-6 and TRBJ2-5; D unclear. The V end was cut by 2 bases, the J end by 5 bases, with 12 bases between. The CDR3 has 14 residues. The V gene's germline CDR1 is MNHNY and CDR2 SVGAGI (reference sequence). CDR3 residues: CASSYNRAGETQYF. The CDR3 nucleotides read TGTGCCAGCAGTTACAACCGGGCTGGGGAGACCCAGTACTTC.

This clonotype came up a few times. J is TRBJ2-1 and V is TRBV12-3 or TRBV12-4, with TRBD1 identical over 9 bases. The CDR3 has 14 amino acids. V was clipped by 5 bases and J by 8 bases; unmatched bases: 7. DNA of the CDR3: TGTGCCAGCAGTACGGACAGGGGTTCCGATGAGCAGTTCTTC. It encodes CASSTDRGSDEQFF.

Concerning this clonotype itself: At one boundary the junction diverges from the germline segment, which might be a read error. The chain carries TRBV6-5 and TRBJ2-6; D unclear. CDR1 MNHEY and CDR2 SVGAGI come from the germline V gene. The CDR3 length is 15 residues. In DNA form, the CDR3 reads TGTGCCAGCAGTGCACGGGTCTCTGGGACCAACGTCCTGACTTTC. This encodes CASSARVSGTNVLTF.

The rearrangement links TRBV12-3 or TRBV12-4 to TRBJ1-6; D is ambiguous. CDR3 length: 15 amino acids. V was shortened by 3 bases and J by 0 bases, with 6 bases between the two germline ends. The CDR3 nucleotides read TGTGCCAGCAGTTTTCTGAGCTCCTATAATTCACCCCTCCACTTT. It translates to CASSFLSSYNSPLHF.